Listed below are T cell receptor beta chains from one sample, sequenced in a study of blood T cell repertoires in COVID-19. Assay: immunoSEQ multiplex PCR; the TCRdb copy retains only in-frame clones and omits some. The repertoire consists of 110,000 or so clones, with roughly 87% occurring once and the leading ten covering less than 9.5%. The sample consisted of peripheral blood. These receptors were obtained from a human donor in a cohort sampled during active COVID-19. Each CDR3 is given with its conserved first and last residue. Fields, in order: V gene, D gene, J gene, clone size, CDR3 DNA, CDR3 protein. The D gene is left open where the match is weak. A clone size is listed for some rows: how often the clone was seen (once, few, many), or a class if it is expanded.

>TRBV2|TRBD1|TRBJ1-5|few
TGTGCCAGCAGAGGAGGGGACAGGGGGCTTAGTCAGCCCCAGCATTTT
CASRGGDRGLSQPQHF
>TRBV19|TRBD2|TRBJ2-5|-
TGTGCCAGTAAACAGACTAGCGCCGTAGAGACCCAGTACTTC
CASKQTSAVETQYF
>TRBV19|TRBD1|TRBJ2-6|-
TGTGCCAGTTCTTGGACAGGGGGGCAGTCTGGGGCCAACGTCCTGACTTTC
CASSWTGGQSGANVLTF
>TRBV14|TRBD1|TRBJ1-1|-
TGTGCCAGCAGCCAAGGGCTATTGGACAGGGGGCTGAGGAACACTGAAGCTTTCTTT
CASSQGLLDRGLRNTEAFF
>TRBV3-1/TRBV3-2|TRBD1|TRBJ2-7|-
TGTGCCAGCAGCCCGCGGACAGGGGTCTACGAGCAGTACTTC
CASSPRTGVYEQYF
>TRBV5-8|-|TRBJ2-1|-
TGTGCCAGCAGCGACAGTGAAGGCTACAATGAGCAGTTCTTC
CASSDSEGYNEQFF
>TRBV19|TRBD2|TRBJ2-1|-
TGTGCCAGTAGCCCGACTAGCGGATCCTACAATGAGCAGTTCTTC
CASSPTSGSYNEQFF
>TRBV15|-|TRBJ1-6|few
TGTGCCACCGGCCAGGGTGTGGACACCCTCCACTTT
CATGQGVDTLHF
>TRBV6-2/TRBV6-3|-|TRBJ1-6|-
TGTGCCAGCGGCCCGGGGGGACTGTACTATAATTCACCCCTCCACTTT
CASGPGGLYYNSPLHF
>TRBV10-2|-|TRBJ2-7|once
TGCGCCAGCAGCCTAGCGACTTACGAGCAGTACTTC
CASSLATYEQYF
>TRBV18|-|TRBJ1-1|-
TGTGCCAGCCTACTCGGCATACCTCAGGGAATGAACACTGAAGCTTTCTTT
CASLLGIPQGMNTEAFF
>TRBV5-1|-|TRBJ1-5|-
TGCGCCAGCAGCTTCTCGGGGGTCGATCAGCCCCAGCATTTT
CASSFSGVDQPQHF
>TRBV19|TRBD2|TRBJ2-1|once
TGTGCCAGTAGTGAAACTAGCGGGAGTCGGTTCTTC
CASSETSGSRFF
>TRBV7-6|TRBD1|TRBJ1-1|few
TGTGCCAGCAGCTCGGGACAGTCGAACACTGAAGCTTTCTTT
CASSSGQSNTEAFF
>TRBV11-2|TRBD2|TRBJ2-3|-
TGTGCCAGCAGCTCCTATACTAGCGGGAGCACAGATACGCAGTATTTT
CASSSYTSGSTDTQYF
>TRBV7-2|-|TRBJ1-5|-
TGTGCCAGCAGCTTCCTGATAGGCCAGGCAGGGGGCAATCAGCCCCAGCATTTT
CASSFLIGQAGGNQPQHF